One sample yielded the 29 T cell receptor beta chains listed below, sequenced in a study of post-analysis software for immune sequencing data. Libraries were made from TCR beta cDNA, and they carried unique molecular identifiers. MiXCR, applied by TCRdb to the PCR reads, yields one record per CDR3 protein. The table lists approximately 730,000 distinct CDR3 sequences, 46% of them singletons, with roughly 4.9% in the top ten. Antigen specificity for these receptors is unknown. Study-wide results and caveats: Among 5 or 6 TRBV segments more frequent in patients than controls were TRBV5-6, TRBV5-1 and TRBV20-1.

The sequenced sample consisted of blood. These receptors came from a girl aged 5 to 17 with multiple sclerosis.

This clonotype occurred a few times. This chain links TRBV24-1 with TRBJ2-1, with 12 bases that match TRBD2. CDR1 is KGHDR and CDR2 is SFDVKD in the germline V gene. CDR3 size: 16 residues. V dropped 3 bases and J dropped 8; count of bases not matched to a gene: 7. CDR3 sequence reads: CATSDRLAGAIDEQFF. The CDR3 DNA sequence: TGTGCCACCAGTGATAGACTAGCGGGAGCCATCGATGAGCAGTTCTTC.

The chain is built from TRBV20-1 and TRBJ2-1; D perhaps matches TRBD1 (5 bases). TRBJ2-7 matches the DNA end more closely, so the J call is doubtful. CDR1 and CDR2 from the germline V gene are DFQATT and SNEGSKA (reference sequence). The CDR3 extends over 13 amino acids. The CDR3 region is CSAGRPGRYEQYF. The CDR3 DNA is TGCAGTGCCGGACGACCAGGGCGCTACGAGCAGTACTTC.

This clonotype has more than one count but fewer than ten. J is TRBJ2-3 and V is TRBV20-1, with D possibly matching TRBD1 (6 bases). Trimming left V 8 bases short and J 0 bases short, with 12 bases between. Germline lookup yields CDR1 DFQATT and CDR2 SNEGSKA (reference sequence). The CDR3 runs 13 residues. The CDR3, as DNA: TGCAGTCCCCAGGGGTCAAGCACAGATACGCAGTATTTT. The encoded protein is CSPQGSSTDTQYF.

The chain combines TRBV6-6 with TRBJ2-1; 7 nucleotides agree with TRBD2. Germline CDR1 and CDR2: MNHNY and SVGAGI (reference sequence). J lost 7 bases, V lost 7 bases, and 13 bases had no gene match. The CDR3 spans 15 residues. CDR3 sequence (DNA): TGTGCCAGCACTACCCCGGGACTCGGGAGGAATGAGCAGTTCTTC. Translating it yields CASTTPGLGRNEQFF.

J is TRBJ2-3 and V is TRBV4-3; no firm D call. This CDR3 contains 19 residues. Trimming pared 0 bases from V and 0 bases from J, leaving 19 bases between. Germline V CDR1 and CDR2: LGHNA, YSLEER. CDR3 bases: TGCGCCAGCAGCCAAGATGTAAAGCTGGCGGATATGAGCACAGATACGCAGTATTTT. It encodes CASSQDVKLADMSTDTQYF.

The genes are TRBV20-1 and TRBJ2-3; D perhaps matches TRBD1 (6 bases). The ends were cut back, 3 bases at V and 5 bases at J, with 9 bases in the middle. Germline CDR1 reads DFQATT; CDR2 reads SNEGSKA (reference sequence). The CDR3 is 12 residues long. CDR3 sequence reads: CSASRGKDTQYF. CDR3 nucleotide sequence: TGCAGTGCTAGCAGGGGAAAAGATACGCAGTATTTT.

J is TRBJ1-6 and V is TRBV6-6; 9 bases fit TRBD1. After removal of 6 bases from V and 7 bases from J, the junction contained 1 base not matched to a gene. Germline CDR1 MNHNY, CDR2 SVGAGI (reference sequence). This CDR3 contains 13 residues. The DNA for the CDR3 is TGTGCCAGCAGGGGGACAGGGAATTCACCCCTCCACTTT. As protein: CASRGTGNSPLHF.

The rearrangement uses TRBV6-6 and TRBJ1-5; 7 bases line up with TRBD1. From germline, CDR1 is MNHNY and CDR2 SVGAGI (reference sequence). CDR3 length: 13 residues. V was pared by 8 bases and J by 5 bases, with 6 bases of the junction left unmatched. The CDR3 reads CASVRQGDQPQHF. For the CDR3, the DNA is TGTGCCAGCGTTCGACAGGGCGATCAGCCCCAGCATTTT.

The genes are TRBV27 and TRBJ2-7; possibly TRBD1 or TRBD2 for D (7 bases each). V was shortened by 6 bases and J by 2 bases, with 20 bases between the two germline ends. This CDR3 contains 16 residues. CDR1 is MNHEY, CDR2 SMNVEV, per germline (reference sequence). Here the CDR3 DNA reads TGTGCCAGCAGGGGAGGGGGCGGACCGACACCCTACGAGCAGTACTTC. Its protein is CASRGGGGPTPYEQYF.

The rearrangement links TRBV29-1 to TRBJ2-7; D is perhaps TRBD2 (6 bases). Trimming shortened V by 5 bases and J by 0 bases, and 17 bases separated the two germline ends. CDR3 length: 15 amino acids. Germline-derived CDR1 and CDR2 are SQVTM and ANQGSEA. CDR3 in amino acids: CSVLSFTSFSYEQYF. In DNA, the CDR3 is TGCAGCGTTCTCTCCTTTACTAGCTTCTCCTACGAGCAGTACTTC.

This clonotype occurred a few times. The CDR3 DNA is TGTGCCACCAGCAGAGGAGGGGGATCGACAGGGTGGGACATTCAGTACTTC. It translates to CATSRGGGSTGWDIQYF. The chain employs TRBV15 and TRBJ2-4, with 7 bases fitting TRBD1. The V gene end was trimmed by 1 base and the J gene end by 8 bases; junction bases not matched to a gene: 14. This CDR3 is 17 amino acids long. Germline CDR1 LNHNV, CDR2 YYDKDF (reference sequence). The full variable domain, in which reference TRBV15 and TRBJ2-4 provide the parts outside the CDR3, is DAMVIQNPRYQVTQFGKPVTLSCSQTLNHNVMYWYQQKSSQAPKLLFHYYDKDFNNEADTPDNFQSRRPNTSFCFLDIRSPGLGDTAMYLCATSRGGGSTGWDIQYFGAGTRLSVL.

This chain uses TRBV6-6 with TRBJ1-1; 8 bases are shared with TRBD1. The junction had 4 bases not matched to a gene; V was cut back by 2 bases and J by 2 bases. The CDR3 loop spans 15 amino acids. Per the germline V gene, CDR1 is MNHNY and CDR2 is SVGAGI (reference sequence). Written as DNA, the CDR3 is TGTGCCAGCAGTTACAGGGGACAGGCCAACACTGAAGCTTTCTTT. Protein: CASSYRGQANTEAFF.

The chain is built from TRBV24-1 and TRBJ2-3; possible D gene TRBD2, 5 bases. Deletions cut 7 bases from V and 2 bases from J, with 9 bases between. Germline V gene data show CDR1 as KGHDR and CDR2 as SFDVKD. CDR3 length equals 13 residues. The CDR3 loop reads CATRDLVTDTQYF. The CDR3 DNA is TGTGCCACCAGGGACTTAGTCACAGATACGCAGTATTTT.

The chain links TRBV5-1 to TRBJ1-2; 8 nucleotides match TRBD1. The CDR3 consists of 18 residues. V trimming: 8 bases; J trimming: 0 bases; junction bases outside the gene matches: 18. From germline, CDR1 is SGHRS and CDR2 YFSETQ. As DNA, the CDR3 is TGCGCCAGTAGCCAAGAACCACCGGACAGGGTAGCTAACTATGGCTACACCTTC. This encodes CASSQEPPDRVANYGYTF.

The genes are TRBV24-1 and TRBJ2-1; D is perhaps TRBD1 (6 bases). CDR1 is KGHDR, CDR2 SFDVKD, per germline. V lost 9 bases to trimming and J lost 7 bases, with 9 bases between them. The CDR3 totals 11 residues. The CDR3 DNA follows: TGTGCCACCGGGACAAATAATGAGCAGTTCTTC. It specifies CATGTNNEQFF.

The rearrangement links TRBV29-1 to TRBJ2-4; D is undetermined. Trimming removed 4 bases from V and 9 bases from J, with 7 bases in between. Per germline, CDR1 SQVTM and CDR2 ANQGSEA. The CDR3 length is 10 residues. The CDR3 nucleotides are TGCAGCGTTGTTTGGGGCATTCAGTACTTC. As protein: CSVVWGIQYF.

The J gene is TRBJ1-5, the V gene TRBV12-3 or TRBV12-4; weak D call: TRBD1 (5 bases). Trimming removed 5 bases at V and 4 bases at J, with 15 bases between. The CDR3 extends over 15 amino acids. CDR3 coding DNA: TGTGCCAGCAGTCCCGCAGGGTTGCGAAATCAGCCCCAGCATTTT. Its translation is CASSPAGLRNQPQHF.

V and J are TRBV20-1 and TRBJ2-7, with TRBD2 as a possible D gene (6 bases). Germline lookup yields CDR1 DFQATT and CDR2 SNEGSKA (reference sequence). V dropped 6 bases and J dropped 6 bases, with 21 bases sitting between them. The CDR3 extends over 14 amino acids. In nucleotides, the CDR3 is TGCAGTGCCGACGCCGGGACTTTAGTCGTCGAGCAGTACTTC. Encoded protein: CSADAGTLVVEQYF.

The chain employs TRBV12-3 or TRBV12-4 and TRBJ2-4; D may be TRBD1 (5 bases). The J call could be wrong; TRBJ2-7 is a better fit for the DNA end. The CDR3 sequence is 14 residues long. The CDR3 region is CASSLSGHLYEQYF. The DNA for the CDR3 is TGTGCCAGCAGTTTATCCGGACATCTATACGAGCAGTACTTC.

The chain couples TRBV12-3 or TRBV12-4 to TRBJ1-6; TRBD1 matches 8 bases. The CDR3 runs 18 residues. Trimming cost V 5 bases and J 5 bases; bases outside gene matches: 14. CDR3 residues: CASSPFVWLDRDNSPLHF. For the CDR3, the DNA is TGTGCCAGCAGTCCCTTTGTCTGGTTGGACAGGGATAATTCACCCCTCCACTTT.

This chain joins TRBV4-1 and TRBJ1-4; a weak D match, TRBD1 (5 bases). CDR1 and CDR2 (germline): MGHRA, YSYEKL. V shed 4 bases and J shed 2 bases, with 11 bases lying between them. The CDR3 loop spans 15 amino acids. Written as DNA, the CDR3 is TGCGCCAGCAGCCTCCCGGGGGGGACTAATGAAAAACTGTTTTTT. Protein product: CASSLPGGTNEKLFF.

This clonotype was counted a few times. CDR3 DNA sequence: TGTGCCAGCAGCGGAGGGGGAGATTATGGCTACACCTTC. Encoded protein: CASSGGGDYGYTF. The chain employs TRBV2 and TRBJ1-2, with a tentative D call TRBD1 (6 bases). Trimming removed 6 bases from V and 5 bases from J, with 13 bases in between. This CDR3 comprises 13 residues. Per germline, CDR1 SNHLY and CDR2 FYNNEI.

This clonotype has only one observation. J is TRBJ1-1 and V is TRBV12-3 or TRBV12-4, with TRBD1 matching 7 bases. V shed 5 bases, J shed 0 bases, and the junction held 6 bases outside the gene matches. The CDR3 length is 15 residues. CDR3 nucleotide sequence: TGTGCCAGCAGTCCTCAGGGACAGTTGAACACTGAAGCTTTCTTT. Its protein product is CASSPQGQLNTEAFF.

This rearrangement joins TRBV6-1 to TRBJ2-7; 7 bases are shared with TRBD2. CDR3 length: 13 amino acids. Germline-derived CDR1 and CDR2 are MNHNS and SASEGT. Unmatched junction bases numbered 7, after V lost 5 bases and J lost 6 bases. CDR3 protein: CASSRRELIEQYF. The CDR3 DNA reads as TGTGCCAGCAGTAGGCGGGAGCTCATCGAGCAGTACTTC.

The chain joins TRBV20-1 to TRBJ2-7; 7 bases are a match to TRBD2. The CDR3 extends over 15 amino acids. Looked up from germline, CDR1 is DFQATT and CDR2 is SNEGSKA (reference sequence). J gave up 1 base and V 3 bases, and 9 bases lay outside the gene matches. In DNA, the CDR3 is TGCAGTGCTAGGGGATCTAGCGGAGGGTCCTACGAGCAGTACTTC. Amino acid sequence: CSARGSSGGSYEQYF.

This clonotype was detected ten times or more. The chain is built from TRBV6-5 and TRBJ1-2; D is unclear. V lost 0 bases and J 8 bases, leaving 7 bases between the germline ends. CDR1 and CDR2 (germline): MNHEY, SVGAGI. The CDR3 is 12 residues long. The CDR3 is CASSYSGGGYTF. The CDR3 bases are TGTGCCAGCAGTTACTCGGGTGGCGGCTACACCTTC.

The genes are TRBV4-1 and TRBJ2-1, with TRBD2 as a possible D gene (6 bases). V lost 0 bases and J lost 7, with 16 bases in between. Germline V gene lookup returns CDR1 MGHRA and CDR2 YSYEKL. The CDR3 loop spans 16 amino acids. This chain's CDR3 is CASSQDGSGPWNEQFF. The CDR3 DNA sequence: TGCGCCAGCAGCCAAGATGGTAGCGGCCCATGGAATGAGCAGTTCTTC.

Comment on this clonotype: Sequence at one end of the junction differs from germline and may be a read error. The chain couples TRBV5-6 to TRBJ2-3, with 7 nucleotides matching TRBD2. From germline, CDR1 is SGHDT and CDR2 YYEEEE. This CDR3 is 12 amino acids long. CDR3 DNA sequence: TGTACCAGCAGCTTGGAGAGCGGGGCGCAGTATTTT. It translates to CTSSLESGAQYF.

The J gene is TRBJ1-1, the V gene TRBV12-3 or TRBV12-4; TRBD1 agrees at 8 bases. V shed 7 bases, J shed 1 base, and the junction held 5 bases outside the gene matches. This CDR3 spans 14 amino acids. CDR3 DNA sequence: TGTGCCAGCATCTCAGGGGGCGGGAACACTGAAGCTTTCTTT. Translating gives CASISGGGNTEAFF.